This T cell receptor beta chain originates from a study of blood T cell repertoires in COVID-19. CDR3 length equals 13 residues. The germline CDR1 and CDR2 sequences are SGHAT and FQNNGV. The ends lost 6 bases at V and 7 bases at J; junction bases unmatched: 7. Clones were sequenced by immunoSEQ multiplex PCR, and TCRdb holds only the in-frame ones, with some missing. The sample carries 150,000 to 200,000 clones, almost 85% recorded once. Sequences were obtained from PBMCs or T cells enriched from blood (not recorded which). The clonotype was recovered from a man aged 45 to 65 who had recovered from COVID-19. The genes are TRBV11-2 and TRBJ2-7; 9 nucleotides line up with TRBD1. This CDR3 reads CASSPTGGLEQYF. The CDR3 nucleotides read TGTGCCAGCAGTCCCACAGGGGGCTTAGAGCAGTACTTC.